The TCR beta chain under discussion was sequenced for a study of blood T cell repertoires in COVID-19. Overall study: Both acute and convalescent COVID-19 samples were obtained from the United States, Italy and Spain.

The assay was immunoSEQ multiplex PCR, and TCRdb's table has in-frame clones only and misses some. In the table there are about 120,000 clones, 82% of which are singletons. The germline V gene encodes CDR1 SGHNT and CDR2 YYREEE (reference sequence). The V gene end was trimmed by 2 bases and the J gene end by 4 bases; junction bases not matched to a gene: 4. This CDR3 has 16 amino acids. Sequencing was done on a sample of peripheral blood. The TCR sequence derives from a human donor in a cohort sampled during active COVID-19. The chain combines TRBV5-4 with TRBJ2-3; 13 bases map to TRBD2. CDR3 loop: CASSFGTSGVADTQYF. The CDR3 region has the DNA TGTGCCAGCAGCTTCGGGACTAGCGGGGTTGCAGATACGCAGTATTTT.